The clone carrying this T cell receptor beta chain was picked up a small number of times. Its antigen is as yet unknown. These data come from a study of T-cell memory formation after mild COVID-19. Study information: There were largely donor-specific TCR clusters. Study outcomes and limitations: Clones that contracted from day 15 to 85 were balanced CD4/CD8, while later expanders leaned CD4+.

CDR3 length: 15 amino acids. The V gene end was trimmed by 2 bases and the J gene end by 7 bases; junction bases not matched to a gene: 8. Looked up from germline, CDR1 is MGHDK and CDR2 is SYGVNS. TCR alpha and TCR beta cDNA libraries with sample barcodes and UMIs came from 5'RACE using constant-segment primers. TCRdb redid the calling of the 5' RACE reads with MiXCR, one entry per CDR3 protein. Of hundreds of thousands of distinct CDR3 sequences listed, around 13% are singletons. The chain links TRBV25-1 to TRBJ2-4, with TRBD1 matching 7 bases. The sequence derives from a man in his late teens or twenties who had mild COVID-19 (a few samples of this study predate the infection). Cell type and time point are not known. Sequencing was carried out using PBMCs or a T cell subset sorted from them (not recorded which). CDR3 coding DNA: TGTGCCAGCAGTGAAAGACAGGGCCTGTATAACATTCAGTACTTC. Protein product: CASSERQGLYNIQYF.